Below are 14 T cell receptor beta chains sequenced from a single sample in a study of OX40 agonist ivuxolimab in advanced cancers. Sequencing was performed with immunoSEQ multiplex PCR; in TCRdb, only in-frame clones are kept and a portion is missing. The sample shows tens of thousands of clones, roughly 80% of them seen only once. This material consisted of CD4+ or CD8+ T cells sorted from blood, taken in a trial of the OX40 agonist ivuxolimab. The source is an adult with an advanced solid tumor such as melanoma, head and neck, liver or kidney cancer.

This clone came up once. The chain recombines TRBV11-2 with TRBJ2-7, with a tentative D call TRBD1 (6 bases). The CDR3 runs 15 residues. V gave up 2 bases and J gave up 4 bases, with 15 bases separating them. CDR1 is SGHAT, CDR2 FQNNGV, per germline. The chain's CDR3 is CASSLNTQGWYEQYF. DNA of the CDR3: TGTGCCAGCAGCTTAAATACGCAGGGGTGGTACGAGCAGTACTTC. The full variable domain, completed using reference TRBV11-2 and TRBJ2-7, is EAGVAQSPRYKIIEKRQSVAFWCNPISGHATLYWYQQILGQGPKLLIQFQNNGVVDDSQLPKDRFSAERLKGVDSTLKIQPAKLEDSAVYLCASSLNTQGWYEQYFGPGTRLTVT.

For the CDR3, the DNA is TGTGCCAGTAGTAGGGGACAGACCTACGAGCAGTACTTC. This encodes CASSRGQTYEQYF. V and J are TRBV19 and TRBJ2-5, with 7 bases fitting TRBD1. The DNA matches TRBJ2-7 better at its end, which makes the J call doubtful. Looked up from germline, CDR1 is LNHDA and CDR2 is SQIVND (reference sequence). The CDR3 consists of 13 residues.

The V and J genes are TRBV7-2 and TRBJ1-1; D might be TRBD1 (5 bases). Trimming shortened V by 3 bases and J by 1 base, and 9 bases separated the two germline ends. Germline V gives CDR1 SGHTA, CDR2 FQGNSA. The CDR3 runs 14 residues. CDR3: CASSFGRANTEAFF. DNA of the CDR3: TGTGCCAGCAGCTTCGGCAGGGCGAACACTGAAGCTTTCTTT.

This chain joins TRBV7-2 and TRBJ1-4, with unresolved D. The germline V gene has CDR1 SGHTA and CDR2 FQGNSA. This CDR3 region has 14 residues. The V end lost 1 base, the J end lost 5 bases, and 8 bases lay between the germline ends. This CDR3 reads CASSLEGRNEKLFF. For the CDR3, the DNA is TGTGCCAGCAGCTTAGAAGGCCGGAATGAAAAACTGTTTTTT.

The V call is TRBV19, the J call TRBJ1-5; D uncertain. There are 13 residues in the CDR3. Trimming took 0 bases from V and 7 from J, leaving 7 bases between them. Germline V gene sequence: CDR1 LNHDA, CDR2 SQIVND (reference sequence). CDR3 protein: CASSIDYSQPQHF. The DNA of the CDR3 is TGTGCCAGTAGTATAGACTACAGCCAGCCCCAGCATTTT.

This chain links TRBV4-1 with TRBJ1-2; maybe TRBD1 (5 bases). The germline gives CDR1 MGHRA, CDR2 YSYEKL. V was cut by 1 base and J by 3 bases, with 9 bases left in between. This CDR3 spans 14 amino acids. CDR3 nucleotide sequence: TGCGCCAGCAGCCAAGTTGGGGGTCACTATGGCTACACCTTC. This codes for CASSQVGGHYGYTF.

V and J are TRBV11-2 and TRBJ1-1, with no clear D. This CDR3 contains 16 residues. V was clipped by 5 bases and J by 6 bases, with 22 bases between them. Germline V gives CDR1 SGHAT, CDR2 FQNNGV. The CDR3 spells CASSRVGTTRGSEAFF. The DNA of the CDR3 is TGTGCCAGCAGCCGGGTCGGTACAACCCGAGGGTCTGAAGCTTTCTTT.

This chain connects TRBV7-9 to TRBJ1-3; 9 nucleotides line up with TRBD1. This CDR3 comprises 15 residues. J was trimmed by 4 bases and V by 5 bases; bases with no gene match: 6. CDR1 SEHNR and CDR2 FQNEAQ come from the germline V gene (reference sequence). CDR3 DNA: TGTGCCAGCAGCAAACAGGGGGCATCAGGAAACACCATATATTTT. It is translated as CASSKQGASGNTIYF.

V usage is TRBV15 and J usage is TRBJ2-5; 9 bases fit TRBD1. After removal of 5 bases from V and 5 bases from J, the junction contained 9 bases not matched to a gene. The CDR3 consists of 15 residues. Germline-derived CDR1 and CDR2 are LNHNV and YYDKDF (reference sequence). The CDR3 nucleotides read TGTGCCACCAGCTGGGACAGGGAGGCGTCGGAGACCCAGTACTTC. This codes for CATSWDREASETQYF.

Of note for this clone: One junction end disagrees with the germline gene, perhaps due to a read error. This chain uses TRBV5-1 with TRBJ2-7; weak D call: TRBD1 (5 bases). This CDR3 has 15 residues. The germline gives CDR1 SGHRS, CDR2 YFSETQ. The CDR3 loop reads CASSSVTATPYEQYF. Here the CDR3 DNA reads TGTGCCAGCAGCTCGGTGACAGCTACGCCCTACGAGCAGTACTTC.

The genes are TRBV19 and TRBJ2-7; D perhaps matches TRBD2 (5 bases). CDR3 length: 14 amino acids. Germline CDR1 is LNHDA and CDR2 is SQIVND (reference sequence). V lost 3 bases and J lost 2, with 11 bases in between. This chain's CDR3 is CASSISRGAYEQYF. CDR3 bases: TGTGCCAGTAGTATTTCACGGGGAGCCTACGAGCAGTACTTC.

This chain connects TRBV28 to TRBJ2-3, with 8 bases that match TRBD2. V lost 7 bases to trimming and J lost 3 bases; unmatched junction nucleotides: 3. CDR3 size: 13 residues. The germline CDR1 and CDR2 sequences are MDHEN and SYDVKM. The CDR3 DNA is TGTGCCAGCAATCGGGGGGGGACAGATACGCAGTATTTT. It yields the protein CASNRGGTDTQYF.

This clone was seen a few times. The chain uses TRBV7-2 and TRBJ1-5; tentative D call: TRBD1 (5 bases). The CDR3 runs 15 residues. V lost 1 base and J 5 bases, leaving 12 bases between the germline ends. Germline CDR1 is SGHTA and CDR2 is FQGNSA. The CDR3 DNA reads as TGTGCCAGCAGCTTAGTCCGGCAGGGTCATCAGCCCCAGCATTTT. It is translated as CASSLVRQGHQPQHF.

The gene calls are TRBV25-1 and TRBJ1-1; TRBD1 matches at 8 bases. Looked up from germline, CDR1 is MGHDK and CDR2 is SYGVNS. With 6 bases clipped from V and 4 bases from J, the junction kept 10 bases outside the gene matches. CDR3 length: 15 amino acids. The CDR3 protein is CASSLHRGTGTEAFF. In nucleotides, the CDR3 is TGTGCCAGCAGCCTTCACAGGGGGACGGGCACTGAAGCTTTCTTT.